A selection of T cell receptor beta chains follows, all from one sample in a study of cytomegalovirus exposure and HLA in healthy donors. Sequencing was performed with immunoSEQ multiplex PCR; in TCRdb, only in-frame clones are kept and a portion is missing. The data hold around 100,000 clones, with over 9% observed a single time. The specimen sequenced was PBMCs. These receptors were taken from a man between 35 and 55 years old in good health and CMV-seropositive. Both conserved end residues are part of each CDR3. Each record gives: D gene, V gene, J gene, clone size, CDR3 protein, CDR3 DNA. A D gene is named only where the DNA matches it firmly. Some rows have no size entry. The others give once, few or many, or a class for an expanded clone.

TRBD1	TRBV28	TRBJ1-2	few	CASSNFGTAYGYTF	TGTGCCAGCAGTAACTTCGGGACAGCCTATGGCTACACCTTC
TRBD2	TRBV4-2	TRBJ2-1	few	CASSQGGGSLYYNEQFF	TGTGCCAGCAGCCAAGGCGGCGGGAGTTTGTACTACAATGAGCAGTTCTTC
TRBD2	TRBV4-1	TRBJ2-1	few	CASSQAKGLAKGGDEQFF	TGCGCCAGCAGCCAAGCCAAGGGACTAGCGAAGGGAGGGGATGAGCAGTTCTTC
.	TRBV27	TRBJ2-7	few	CATGGAQGGSYEQYF	TGTGCCACCGGCGGGGCTCAGGGGGGCTCCTACGAGCAGTACTTC
.	TRBV9	TRBJ2-1	.	CASSVGTLLDEQFF	TGTGCCAGCAGCGTAGGGACTTTACTCGATGAGCAGTTCTTC
TRBD1	TRBV6-1	TRBJ2-2	few	CASRDRGLMGELFF	TGTGCCAGCAGGGACAGGGGGCTTATGGGGGAGCTGTTTTTT
.	TRBV6-5	TRBJ1-4	few	CASSDGGDEKLFF	TGTGCCAGCAGTGACGGAGGGGACGAAAAACTGTTTTTT
TRBD1	TRBV2	TRBJ1-5	few	CASSRMDREDLQPQHF	TGTGCCAGCAGTCGCATGGACAGGGAGGATCTTCAGCCCCAGCATTTT
.	TRBV30	TRBJ2-1	few	CAWSPILGGGSSSYNEQFF	TGTGCCTGGAGTCCGATTCTGGGAGGGGGATCTAGCTCCTACAATGAGCAGTTCTTC
.	TRBV19	TRBJ1-2	.	CASSIARNGYTF	TGTGCCAGTAGTATAGCCAGAAATGGCTACACCTTC
.	TRBV30	TRBJ2-5	.	CAWRMGPPPGEQYF	TGTGCCTGGAGAATGGGGCCGCCGCCGGGGGAGCAGTACTTC
TRBD1	TRBV7-9	TRBJ2-7	few	CASSYNRQGDLEQYF	TGTGCCAGCAGCTATAACCGACAGGGGGATTTGGAGCAGTACTTC
.	TRBV6-5	TRBJ1-2	few	CASSTLGGTYGYTF	TGTGCCAGCAGTACGCTGGGAGGGACCTATGGCTACACCTTC
.	TRBV29-1	TRBJ2-3	few	CSVAGWTGITTDTQYF	TGCAGCGTTGCCGGGTGGACCGGGATTACCACAGATACGCAGTATTTT
TRBD1	TRBV6-1	TRBJ2-7	many	CASSDPQGSSLSYEQYF	TGTGCCAGCAGTGATCCACAGGGGTCTTCCCTCTCCTACGAGCAGTACTTC
.	TRBV25-1	TRBJ1-6	few	CASTKHGSPLHF	TGTGCAAGCACAAAACACGGGTCACCCCTCCACTTT
.	TRBV15	TRBJ1-5	.	CATSRALSEPQHF	TGTGCCACCTCCAGGGCCCTCTCGGAGCCCCAGCATTTT
TRBD2	TRBV10-1	TRBJ2-3	.	CASSRIPRLAGFTDTQYF	TGCGCCAGCAGTCGAATCCCTCGACTAGCGGGTTTCACAGATACGCAGTATTTT
TRBD1	TRBV28	TRBJ1-1	few	CASSNLDRDGNTEAFF	TGTGCCAGCAGCAATTTGGACAGGGACGGTAACACTGAAGCTTTCTTT
.	TRBV28	TRBJ2-3	few	CASSGTGPIDTQYF	TGTGCCAGCAGTGGAACAGGGCCTATCGATACGCAGTATTTT
.	TRBV11-3	TRBJ2-6	.	CASSRTQGSSGANVLTF	TGTGCCAGCAGCCGAACCCAGGGCAGCTCTGGGGCCAACGTCCTGACTTTC
TRBD2	TRBV2	TRBJ2-5	few	CASSTWTSPTYVETQYF	TGTGCCAGCAGTACCTGGACTAGTCCCACATACGTAGAGACCCAGTACTTC
TRBD1	TRBV19	TRBJ1-5	.	CASRPSTGHGNQPQHF	TGTGCCAGTAGGCCCTCGACAGGGCATGGCAATCAGCCCCAGCATTTT
TRBD2	TRBV6-1	TRBJ2-3	few	CASSEVGLAGTSTDTQYF	TGTGCCAGCAGTGAAGTAGGATTAGCGGGTACTAGCACAGATACGCAGTATTTT
TRBD1	TRBV15	TRBJ1-1	few	CATSSPGQARGEAFF	TGTGCCACCAGCAGCCCGGGACAGGCTAGAGGTGAAGCTTTCTTT